This T cell receptor (beta chain) originates from a study of shared clonotypes between healthy human individuals. This CDR3 comprises 15 residues. In germline, CDR1 is MNHEY, CDR2 SMNVEV (reference sequence). The J segment lost 5 bases and the V segment lost 4 bases, leaving 5 bases of the junction unmatched. This clone was found a few times. Using immunoSEQ multiplex PCR, the repertoire was profiled, and TCRdb retains in-frame clones only, with some absent. Of 650,000 to 800,000 clones listed, about 91% are singletons. Naive CD8 populations comprised CD45RO-negative cells positively selected for CCR7, excluding terminally differentiated effector memory CD45RA+ cells.

The origin of this receptor is a man between 25 and 39 years old in good health. The sequencing sample was made of naive CD8+ T cells sorted from blood. The genes are TRBV27 and TRBJ2-5; 12 nucleotides match TRBD2. As DNA, the CDR3 is TGTGCCAGCAGTTCCCGGCTAGCGGGAGGGGAGACCCAGTACTTC. This gives the protein CASSSRLAGGETQYF.